Below are 27 T cell receptor beta chains sequenced from a single sample in a study of T cell repertoires in cytomegalovirus infection. TCRdb analysed the reads with MiXCR anew, one entry per CDR3 protein. Here the sample spans fewer than 550,000 distinct CDR3 sequences, more than 20% being singletons. The sequenced sample was PBMCs. The source is a human donor in good health (CMV status not recorded). Some clones in this sample may be carry-over from other donors' samples.

The chain uses TRBV4-1 and TRBJ1-5; D remains unclear. Germline CDR1 reads MGHRA; CDR2 reads YSYEKL. Trimming shortened V by 0 bases and J by 4 bases, and 10 bases separated the two germline ends. The CDR3 covers 15 residues. The CDR3 bases are TGCGCCAGCAGCCAAGATGGGTGGGAGAATCAGCCCCAGCATTTT. It codes for CASSQDGWENQPQHF.

The chain links TRBV7-2 to TRBJ2-5; D unresolved. Trimming stripped 5 bases from V and 5 bases from J, with 18 bases between. Germline V gene sequence: CDR1 SGHTA, CDR2 FQGNSA. The CDR3 runs to 15 residues. The CDR3 reads CASSPTPSGPETQYF. Written as DNA, the CDR3 is TGTGCCAGCAGCCCTACCCCGAGTGGGCCGGAGACCCAGTACTTC.

This clonotype came up a few times. This sequence joins TRBV19 and TRBJ2-3, with 10 positions matching TRBD2. The V gene end was trimmed by 0 bases and the J gene end by 1 base; junction bases not matched to a gene: 7. The CDR3 consists of 18 residues. Germline CDR1 and CDR2: LNHDA and SQIVND (reference sequence). For the CDR3, the DNA is TGTGCCAGTAGTATAGATCGGCCTAGCGGGAGTGGCACAGATACGCAGTATTTT. It specifies CASSIDRPSGSGTDTQYF.

The count of this clonotype is one. The chain combines TRBV10-1 with TRBJ1-6; tentatively, D is TRBD1 (5 bases). Between the trimmed V and J ends, which lost 6 bases and 8 bases, there was a span of 14 bases. Germline CDR1 is WNHNN and CDR2 is SYGVQD (reference sequence). This CDR3 has 14 residues. The CDR3 DNA sequence: TGCGCCAGCAGCCGGGGGTCTTCGGATTCACCCCTCCACTTT. It codes for CASSRGSSDSPLHF.

The chain carries TRBV7-2 and TRBJ2-1; 9 bases map to TRBD2. Germline CDR1 reads SGHTA; CDR2 reads FQGNSA. The V segment lost 1 base and the J segment 0 bases; nucleotides outside the gene matches: 4. The CDR3 runs to 17 residues. For the CDR3, the DNA is TGTGCCAGCAGCTTAGGCGGTAGCGGGAGCTCCTACAATGAGCAGTTCTTC. Translation gives CASSLGGSGSSYNEQFF.

This clonotype was counted between two and nine times. The chain couples TRBV19 to TRBJ1-2; the match to TRBD1 covers 8 bases. CDR1 is LNHDA, CDR2 SQIVND, per germline (reference sequence). The CDR3 spans 16 residues. After removal of 4 bases from V and 3 bases from J, the junction contained 10 bases not matched to a gene. The CDR3 coding sequence is TGTGCCAGTAGTAACCCCAGGACAGGGCAGGACTATGGCTACACCTTC. Its protein product is CASSNPRTGQDYGYTF.

The chain joins TRBV20-1 to TRBJ1-3; unclear D gene. The CDR3 runs to 15 residues. Germline assignment: CDR1 DFQATT and CDR2 SNEGSKA (reference sequence). V gave up 6 bases and J gave up 3 bases, with 18 bases separating them. CDR3 nucleotides: TGCAGTGCCGAGGACCCCGGTGGGTTTGGAAACACCATATATTTT. Translation gives CSAEDPGGFGNTIYF.

This clonotype was picked up a small number of times. V usage is TRBV10-3 and J usage is TRBJ2-1; maybe TRBD1 (5 bases). Germline V gene sequence: CDR1 ENHRY, CDR2 SYGVKD. Trimming removed 7 bases at V and 8 bases at J, with 15 bases between. The CDR3 extends over 13 amino acids. This CDR3 reads CAITGHPADEQFF. The CDR3 bases are TGTGCCATCACAGGACACCCGGCCGATGAGCAGTTCTTC.

This clonotype was detected many times. The CDR3 loop reads CASSQTGTGGNTIYF. CDR3 nucleotide sequence: TGTGCCAGCAGCCAAACAGGGACAGGAGGAAACACCATATATTTT. The chain joins TRBV7-2 to TRBJ1-3; TRBD1 aligns across 8 bases. Germline V CDR1 and CDR2: SGHTA, FQGNSA. The CDR3 is 15 amino acids. Losses at the gene ends were 5 bases for V and 4 bases for J; bases not matched to a gene: 7.

This clonotype was seen more than once but under ten times. This chain joins TRBV7-9 and TRBJ2-7, with D uncertain. V lost 1 base to trimming and J lost 1 base, with 14 bases between them. The CDR3 is 16 residues long. CDR1 is SEHNR and CDR2 is FQNEAQ in the germline V gene (reference sequence). Here the CDR3 DNA reads TGTGCCAGCAGCTTAGAGTGGGCAGGCCTTTCCTACGAGCAGTACTTC. Its protein is CASSLEWAGLSYEQYF.

This clonotype was counted many times. J is TRBJ2-5 and V is TRBV6-1; 12 positions agree with TRBD2. V was clipped by 7 bases and J by 1 base; unmatched bases: 4. Germline V gene data show CDR1 as MNHNS and CDR2 as SASEGT. CDR3 length equals 15 residues. For the CDR3, the DNA is TGTGCCAGCACCACTAGCGGGAGGTCCCAAGAGACCCAGTACTTC. This codes for CASTTSGRSQETQYF.

The genes are TRBV7-9 and TRBJ1-1; D not resolved. V was cut by 5 bases and J by 6 bases, with 16 bases left in between. The CDR3 loop spans 14 amino acids. Looked up from germline, CDR1 is SEHNR and CDR2 is FQNEAQ (reference sequence). This chain's CDR3 is CASSPTHLMAEAFF. CDR3 DNA: TGTGCCAGCAGCCCGACCCACTTGATGGCTGAAGCTTTCTTT. The full variable domain, with the rest looked up from reference TRBV7-9 and TRBJ1-1, is DTGVSQNPRHKITKRGQNVTFRCDPISEHNRLYWYRQTLGQGPEFLTYFQNEAQLEKSRLLSDRFSAERPKGSFSTLEIQRTEQGDSAMYLCASSPTHLMAEAFFGQGTRLTVV.

V and J are TRBV5-5 and TRBJ1-1; D is unclear. CDR1 is SGHKS, CDR2 YYEKEE, per germline (reference sequence). This CDR3 region has 12 residues. V lost 6 bases, J lost 3 bases, and 9 bases lay in between. In nucleotides, the CDR3 is TGTGCCAGCATCAAAACGGACACTGAAGCTTTCTTT. Protein: CASIKTDTEAFF.

Only a few counts were recorded for this clonotype. The rearrangement links TRBV5-8 to TRBJ1-6; possibly TRBD1 for D (6 bases). This CDR3 is 15 amino acids long. Trimming left V 2 bases short and J 8 bases short, with 14 bases between. Germline V gene data show CDR1 as SGHTS and CDR2 as YDEGEE. The CDR3 nucleotides read TGTGCCAGCAGCTTCGGGACAAGAGAGGATTCACCCCTCCACTTT. Its protein is CASSFGTREDSPLHF.

The V and J genes are TRBV7-9 and TRBJ1-2; 8 positions agree with TRBD1. Germline V lookup: CDR1 SEHNR, CDR2 FQNEAQ (reference sequence). The CDR3 sequence is 13 residues long. With V trimmed by 2 bases and J by 7 bases, 3 bases remained unmatched. The CDR3 DNA sequence: TGTGCCAGCAGCTTATCCGGGACAGGTGGCTACACCTTC. This codes for CASSLSGTGGYTF.

The rearrangement links TRBV18 to TRBJ2-1, with D hard to call. CDR3 length equals 16 residues. The ends were cut back, 0 bases at V and 2 bases at J, with 11 bases in the middle. Germline assignment: CDR1 KGHSH and CDR2 LQKENI. For the CDR3, the DNA is TGTGCCAGCTCACCACCGAGGCTCGGAGCCTACAATGAGCAGTTCTTC. Translation: CASSPPRLGAYNEQFF.

This clonotype was detected ten times or more. The chain joins TRBV7-2 to TRBJ1-6; TRBD1 is a possible D gene (5 bases). V was shortened by 5 bases and J by 7 bases, with 18 bases between the two germline ends. The length of the CDR3 is 16 residues. Germline V gene sequence: CDR1 SGHTA, CDR2 FQGNSA. In nucleotides, the CDR3 is TGTGCCAGCAGCACAGAGGCAGGGACGGCAAATTCACCCCTCCACTTT. The encoded protein is CASSTEAGTANSPLHF.

This clonotype was observed at least ten times. The rearrangement joins TRBV12-3 or TRBV12-4 to TRBJ2-6, with TRBD2 identical over 12 bases. Trimming at V came to 5 bases and at J to 0 bases, leaving 14 bases not matched to a gene. The CDR3 contains 21 residues. Written as DNA, the CDR3 is TGTGCCAGCAGTAAAACCACCGGACTAGCGGGATTCCGCTCTGGGGCCAACGTCCTGACTTTC. It is translated as CASSKTTGLAGFRSGANVLTF.

This clonotype appeared a few times. V and J are TRBV3-1 and TRBJ1-1; TRBD1 agrees at 7 bases. With 7 bases clipped from V and 0 bases from J, the junction kept 8 bases outside the gene matches. Germline V gene lookup returns CDR1 LGHDT and CDR2 YNNKEL (reference sequence). This CDR3 comprises 15 residues. In nucleotides, the CDR3 is TGTGCCAGCACCCACGCGGACAGGATGAACACTGAAGCTTTCTTT. It codes for CASTHADRMNTEAFF.

This clonotype was found a few times. The V and J genes are TRBV11-2 and TRBJ2-7; 11 bases map to TRBD2. With 4 bases clipped from V and 2 bases from J, the junction kept 10 bases outside the gene matches. Germline V lookup: CDR1 SGHAT, CDR2 FQNNGV. The CDR3 is 17 residues long. The CDR3 reads CASSSISLAGAAYEQYV. The CDR3 DNA sequence: TGTGCCAGCAGCTCTATATCACTAGCGGGAGCGGCCTACGAGCAGTACGTC.

At least ten counts were recorded for this clonotype. V gene TRBV7-2 combines with J gene TRBJ2-2, with TRBD1 as a possible D gene (5 bases). This CDR3 contains 14 residues. Germline V CDR1 and CDR2: SGHTA, FQGNSA. V was cut by 5 bases and J by 8 bases, with 15 bases left in between. The CDR3 protein is CASSRDNGAGELFF. The CDR3 DNA reads TGTGCCAGCAGCCGAGACAATGGGGCGGGGGAGCTGTTTTTT.

This chain uses TRBV6-1 with TRBJ2-1, with TRBD2 matching 8 bases. The V and J ends lost 5 bases and 1 base, in that order; junction bases with no gene match: 10. The CDR3 consists of 17 residues. Germline V gene data show CDR1 as MNHNS and CDR2 as SASEGT. The CDR3 region is CASSYPSPGGSYNEQFF. The CDR3 coding sequence is TGTGCCAGCAGTTACCCCTCCCCGGGAGGGTCCTACAATGAGCAGTTCTTC.

This clonotype was counted a single time. V and J are TRBV7-9 and TRBJ1-5, with D hard to call. Germline loops: CDR1 SEHNR, CDR2 FQNEAQ (reference sequence). The CDR3 runs to 15 residues. V was pared by 1 base and J by 3 bases, with 10 bases between. CDR3 coding DNA: TGTGCCAGCAGCTTAGGGGAGAGGAACAATCAGCCCCAGCATTTT. Encoded protein: CASSLGERNNQPQHF.

V gene TRBV12-3 or TRBV12-4 combines with J gene TRBJ1-1; the D gene is possibly TRBD1 (5 bases). The ends were cut back, 5 bases at V and 11 bases at J, with 24 bases in the middle. The CDR3 covers 15 residues. DNA for the CDR3: TGTGCCAGCAGTCCTTTGGGGGGGGGTAGTTTTGGGGCTTTCTTT. It translates to CASSPLGGGSFGAFF.

The rearrangement links TRBV7-2 to TRBJ1-1, with 8 positions matching TRBD1. The CDR3 contains 15 residues. The ends lost 4 bases at V and 3 bases at J; junction bases unmatched: 7. Per germline, CDR1 SGHTA and CDR2 FQGNSA. This chain's CDR3 is CASSSAGTGYTEAFF. For the CDR3, the DNA is TGTGCCAGCAGCTCCGCCGGGACAGGCTACACTGAAGCTTTCTTT.

This clonotype has a handful of counts. The CDR3 sequence is CASSPTSRTQYF. In DNA, the CDR3 is TGTGCCAGCAGCCCGACTAGCAGGACGCAGTATTTT. The chain carries TRBV11-2 and TRBJ2-3, with 7 nucleotides matching TRBD2. Looked up from germline, CDR1 is SGHAT and CDR2 is FQNNGV. There are 12 residues in the CDR3. V shed 5 bases and J 9 bases; nucleotides not matched to a gene: 5.

This chain links TRBV19 with TRBJ1-4; D might be TRBD1 (6 bases). Germline V gene sequence: CDR1 LNHDA, CDR2 SQIVND (reference sequence). This CDR3 region has 14 residues. Between the trimmed V and J ends, which lost 5 bases and 5 bases, there was a span of 12 bases. The CDR3 is CASSSQGQNEKLFF. The CDR3 nucleotides read TGTGCCAGTAGTTCACAGGGTCAAAATGAAAAACTGTTTTTT.